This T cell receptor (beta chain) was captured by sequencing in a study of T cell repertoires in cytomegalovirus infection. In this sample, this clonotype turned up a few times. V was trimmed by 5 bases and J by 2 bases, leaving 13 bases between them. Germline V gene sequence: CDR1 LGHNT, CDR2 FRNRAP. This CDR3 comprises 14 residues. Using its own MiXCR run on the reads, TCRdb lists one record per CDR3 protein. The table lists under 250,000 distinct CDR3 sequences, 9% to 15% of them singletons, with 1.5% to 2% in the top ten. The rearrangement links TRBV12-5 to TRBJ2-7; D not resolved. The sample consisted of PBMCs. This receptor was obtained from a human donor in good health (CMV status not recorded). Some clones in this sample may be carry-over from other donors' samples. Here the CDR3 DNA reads TGTGCTAGTGGTCCCCCCGGCCACGCCTACGAGCAGTACTTC. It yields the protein CASGPPGHAYEQYF.